The clone carrying this T cell receptor beta chain has more than one count but fewer than ten. This entry is derived from a study of shared clonotypes between healthy human individuals. The CDR3 covers 14 residues. Per germline, CDR1 SNHLY and CDR2 FYNNEI. V was shortened by 4 bases and J by 1 base, with 8 bases between the two germline ends. Template for every sorted-subset replicate PCR totaled 150 to 250 ng DNA, around 33,000 T cell genomes. Per the original methods: Junction-only immunoSEQ data arrived without quality scores, meaning filtering differed. Only in-frame clones appear in the TCRdb table, and some are missing; sequencing was by immunoSEQ multiplex PCR. V, J and clone size are those of that table, while D and trimming were read from the DNA. The sample lists about 2.3 million clones, about 92% occurring once.

Source material: naive CD4+ T cells from PBMCs. Subset meaning: CD45RA+ positively selected. This chain connects TRBV2 to TRBJ1-5, with unresolved D. This sequence was found in a man aged 18 to 29 in good health. Some clones in this sample may be carry-over from other donors' samples. The CDR3: CASSVPLSNQPQHF. The DNA of the CDR3 is TGTGCCAGCAGTGTCCCCTTGAGCAATCAGCCCCAGCATTTT.